This T cell receptor (beta chain) was identified in a study of OX40 agonist ivuxolimab in advanced cancers. Study-wide context: Among those enrolled, mean age was around 60 years (range about 23 to 85) and roughly 84% were male.

V was pared by 0 bases and J by 4 bases, with 7 bases of the junction left unmatched. Per the germline V gene, CDR1 is SEHNR and CDR2 is FQNEAQ (reference sequence). The CDR3 consists of 16 residues. The study's findings and limits: At 0.1 to 3.0 mg/kg and by week 6, CD4+ and CD8+ T cells in the blood had expanded clonally. The study found that CD8+ T cells averaged more expanded clones than CD4+.

Libraries were prepared by immunoSEQ multiplex PCR; TCRdb keeps only in-frame clonotypes and omits some of them. Of more than 9,000 clones in the sample, more than 70% were seen once. To note about this clone: What it binds is not known.

This receptor was identified in an adult with an advanced solid tumor such as melanoma, head and neck, liver or kidney cancer. The sample here was CD4+ or CD8+ T cells sorted from blood, taken in a trial of the OX40 agonist ivuxolimab. The J gene is TRBJ1-2, the V gene TRBV7-9, with 8 bases identical to TRBD1. The CDR3 DNA reads as TGTGCCAGCAGCTTAGCGGACAGGGAGTCCCTCTATGGCTACACCTTC. This gives the protein CASSLADRESLYGYTF.